Listed below are T cell receptor beta chains from one sample, sequenced in a study of Ad26.COV2.S vaccination and SARS-CoV-2 variants. Profiled with immunoSEQ multiplex PCR; TCRdb holds only in-frame clones, not every one. The sample yields around 300,000 clones, about 85% seen once. The starting material was peripheral blood, obtained in a trial of Ad26.COV2.S vaccine versus placebo. Every receptor here comes from a person aged 18 to 59 who received the Ad26.COV2.S COVID-19 vaccine or a placebo. CDR3s include the opening cysteine and the closing phenylalanine or tryptophan. The D gene is left open where the match is weak. Some rows have no size entry. The others give once, few or many, or a class for an expanded clone.

V gene	J gene	clone size	D gene	CDR3 protein	CDR3 DNA
TRBV29-1	TRBJ2-7	.	.	CSGMSRTSYEQYF	TGCAGCGGCATGTCCCGAACTTCCTACGAGCAGTACTTC
TRBV5-1	TRBJ1-1	few	TRBD1	CASSLMRGLDTEAFF	TGCGCCAGCAGCTTAATGAGGGGGCTGGACACTGAAGCTTTCTTT
TRBV7-9	TRBJ1-2	.	TRBD1	CASSLGRGQGYTF	TGTGCCAGCAGCTTAGGCAGGGGGCAAGGCTACACCTTC
TRBV2	TRBJ2-3	.	TRBD2	CASTYGGEGDTQYF	TGTGCCAGCACTTACGGGGGGGAAGGTGATACGCAGTATTTT
TRBV25-1	TRBJ2-1	.	.	CASSAGRRAYNEQFF	TGTGCCAGCAGTGCGGGACGGAGGGCCTACAATGAGCAGTTCTTC
TRBV19	TRBJ1-2	once	.	CASSIGVGGQNYGYTF	TGTGCCAGTAGTATAGGTGTCGGGGGGCAAAACTATGGCTACACCTTC
TRBV28	TRBJ1-3	.	.	CASSLSDGGWSSGNTIYF	TGTGCCAGCAGTTTATCGGACGGGGGTTGGAGCTCTGGAAACACCATATATTTT
TRBV29-1	TRBJ2-7	.	TRBD1	CSVEGQGAYEQYF	TGCAGCGTCGAGGGGCAGGGGGCCTACGAGCAGTACTTC
TRBV4-3	TRBJ2-1	.	.	CASSPRDSLNEQFF	TGCGCCAGCAGCCCCCGGGACTCGTTAAATGAGCAGTTCTTC
TRBV6-5	TRBJ2-7	once	TRBD1	CASRAGTGRYEQYF	TGTGCCAGCAGGGCCGGGACAGGTCGCTACGAGCAGTACTTC
TRBV6-2/TRBV6-3	TRBJ2-5	.	.	CASSLQAETQYF	TGTGCCAGCAGTCTCCAGGCAGAGACCCAGTACTTC
TRBV29-1	TRBJ1-5	.	.	CSVRAGSNQPQHF	TGCAGCGTTAGGGCAGGAAGTAATCAGCCCCAGCATTTT
TRBV10-3	TRBJ2-7	.	.	CAISGMALEEQYF	TGTGCCATCAGTGGGATGGCCCTAGAGGAGCAGTACTTC
TRBV27	TRBJ1-5	.	.	CASRESMGYQPQHF	TGTGCCAGCAGGGAGAGCATGGGTTATCAGCCCCAGCATTTT
TRBV5-3	TRBJ1-6	.	.	CARSMHKKSPLHF	TGTGCCAGAAGCATGCACAAAAAATCACCCCTCCACTTT
TRBV12-3/TRBV12-4	TRBJ1-2	.	.	CASSPGRNYGYTF	TGTGCCAGCAGCCCAGGCAGGAACTATGGCTACACCTTC
TRBV14	TRBJ2-1	.	.	CASTGGVNPYNEQFF	TGTGCCAGCACAGGAGGGGTCAACCCTTACAATGAGCAGTTCTTC
TRBV7-9	TRBJ2-1	.	.	CASSLNQQDNEQFF	TGTGCCAGCAGCCTTAACCAACAGGACAATGAGCAGTTCTTC
TRBV5-1	TRBJ2-3	.	.	CASSSGRGTRGTDTQYF	TGCGCCAGCAGCTCTGGAAGGGGCACTCGGGGTACGGATACGCAGTATTTT
TRBV4-3	TRBJ2-2	.	.	CASSQDAIRPRAGELFF	TGCGCCAGCAGCCAAGACGCGATACGGCCTCGAGCCGGGGAGCTGTTTTTT
TRBV10-3	TRBJ1-5	.	.	CAISLSGGGNQPQHF	TGTGCCATCAGTCTATCGGGAGGTGGCAATCAGCCCCAGCATTTT
TRBV3-1/TRBV3-2	TRBJ1-2	once	TRBD1	CASSLGTGATNYGYTF	TGTGCCAGCAGCCTCGGGACAGGGGCAACGAACTATGGCTACACCTTC
TRBV6-5	TRBJ2-7	.	TRBD2	CASSPLAGGPSEQYF	TGTGCCAGCAGTCCACTAGCGGGAGGGCCCTCCGAGCAGTACTTC
TRBV9	TRBJ1-3	once	.	CASSVKGSGNTIYF	TGTGCCAGCAGCGTTAAGGGCTCCGGAAACACCATATATTTT
TRBV9	TRBJ2-1	.	.	CASSDGQTSYNEQFF	TGTGCCAGCAGCGACGGACAGACCTCCTACAATGAGCAGTTCTTC
TRBV6-5	TRBJ2-7	.	.	CASSYATSLPYEQYF	TGTGCCAGCAGTTACGCAACTAGCTTACCCTACGAGCAGTACTTC
TRBV28	TRBJ2-2	.	TRBD2	CASSGRAPYSTLTGELFF	TGTGCCAGTAGCGGGAGGGCCCCTTATTCGACTTTAACCGGGGAGCTGTTTTTT
TRBV7-9	TRBJ1-1	.	.	CASSLGGLSTEAFF	TGTGCCAGCAGCTTAGGCGGGTTGAGCACTGAAGCTTTCTTT
TRBV7-2	TRBJ2-1	.	TRBD2	CASSQRGGRHSEQFF	TGTGCCAGCAGCCAGCGGGGGGGCCGTCATTCAGAGCAGTTCTTC
TRBV30	TRBJ2-2	once	.	CAWSKGGSGELFF	TGTGCCTGGAGTAAGGGGGGGTCCGGGGAGCTGTTTTTT
TRBV6-2/TRBV6-3	TRBJ1-6	.	.	CASSYSTGSEGHF	TGTGCCAGCAGTTACTCGACAGGTTCGGAGGGACACTTT
TRBV15	TRBJ2-1	.	.	CATSRAYNEQFF	TGTGCCACCAGCAGGGCCTACAATGAGCAGTTCTTC
TRBV13	TRBJ2-7	.	TRBD1	CASSSARTGAYEQYF	TGTGCCAGCAGCTCCGCCCGGACAGGGGCCTACGAGCAGTACTTC
TRBV4-3	TRBJ1-5	.	.	CASSQDRGSYQPQHF	TGCGCCAGCAGCCAAGATCGGGGGTCTTATCAGCCCCAGCATTTT
TRBV19	TRBJ1-6	.	TRBD1	CASSMSTGVRSPLHF	TGTGCCAGTAGTATGTCGACAGGGGTGAGGTCACCCCTCCACTTT
TRBV28	TRBJ1-2	.	.	CASTLRGAWGVQDGYTF	TGTGCCAGCACCCTAAGGGGGGCCTGGGGGGTTCAGGATGGCTACACCTTC
TRBV29-1	TRBJ1-4	.	.	CSVGTGSATEKLFF	TGCAGCGTTGGTACAGGGTCGGCTACTGAAAAACTGTTTTTT
TRBV2	TRBJ2-2	once	TRBD2	CASRLADTNTGELFF	TGTGCCAGTAGACTAGCCGACACGAACACCGGGGAGCTGTTTTTT
TRBV2	TRBJ2-2	.	TRBD1	CASKRTGVTGELFF	TGTGCCAGCAAAAGGACAGGGGTCACCGGGGAGCTGTTTTTT
TRBV27	TRBJ2-7	.	.	CASSSNPRVGWSYEQYF	TGTGCCAGCAGTTCCAATCCTAGGGTAGGGTGGTCCTACGAGCAGTACTTC
TRBV5-6	TRBJ2-3	.	.	CASSLLKQADTQYF	TGTGCCAGCAGCCTCCTAAAACAGGCAGATACGCAGTATTTT
TRBV7-3	TRBJ2-1	once	.	CASSPWGFEQFF	TGTGCCAGCAGCCCCTGGGGGTTTGAGCAGTTCTTC
TRBV28	TRBJ2-5	.	TRBD1	CASSTGGETQYF	TGTGCCAGCAGTACAGGGGGAGAGACCCAGTACTTC
TRBV7-9	TRBJ2-1	.	.	CASSPGRNEQFF	TGTGCCAGCAGCCCGGGAAGGAATGAGCAGTTCTTC
TRBV5-1	TRBJ2-7	.	TRBD1	CASSLDGQGPVEQYF	TGCGCCAGCAGCTTGGACGGACAGGGCCCGGTCGAGCAGTACTTC
TRBV27	TRBJ1-1	.	.	CASTPEGHLNTEAFF	TGTGCCAGCACCCCCGAGGGACACTTGAACACTGAAGCTTTCTTT
TRBV6-5	TRBJ1-5	.	TRBD1	CASSRGRGQPQHF	TGTGCCAGCAGCAGGGGGCGAGGTCAGCCCCAGCATTTT
TRBV29-1	TRBJ1-1	.	.	CSVAGQNTEAFF	TGCAGCGTTGCGGGACAGAACACTGAAGCTTTCTTT
TRBV11-1	TRBJ1-1	.	.	CASSLEGGAFF	TGTGCCAGCAGCTTAGAGGGCGGTGCTTTCTTT
TRBV21-1	TRBJ2-1	.	.	CASSKLQGSEQFF	TGTGCCAGCAGCAAATTACAGGGTAGTGAGCAGTTCTTC
TRBV19	TRBJ2-2	few	TRBD1	CASSTDRVLSGELFF	TGTGCCAGTAGTACGGACAGGGTGCTGTCCGGGGAGCTGTTTTTT
TRBV27	TRBJ2-1	.	TRBD1	CASSLRWTGTKGNEQFF	TGTGCCAGCAGTCTAAGGTGGACAGGGACAAAGGGCAATGAGCAGTTCTTC
TRBV19	TRBJ1-1	.	TRBD1	CASSRDRGRTEAFF	TGTGCCAGTAGTAGGGACAGGGGGCGGACTGAAGCTTTCTTT
TRBV28	TRBJ2-7	.	TRBD1	CASSRQGVNEQYF	TGTGCCAGCAGTCGACAGGGGGTCAACGAGCAGTACTTC
TRBV19	TRBJ1-1	.	.	CASSIGGGGTEAFF	TGTGCCAGTAGTATAGGAGGAGGTGGGACTGAAGCTTTCTTT